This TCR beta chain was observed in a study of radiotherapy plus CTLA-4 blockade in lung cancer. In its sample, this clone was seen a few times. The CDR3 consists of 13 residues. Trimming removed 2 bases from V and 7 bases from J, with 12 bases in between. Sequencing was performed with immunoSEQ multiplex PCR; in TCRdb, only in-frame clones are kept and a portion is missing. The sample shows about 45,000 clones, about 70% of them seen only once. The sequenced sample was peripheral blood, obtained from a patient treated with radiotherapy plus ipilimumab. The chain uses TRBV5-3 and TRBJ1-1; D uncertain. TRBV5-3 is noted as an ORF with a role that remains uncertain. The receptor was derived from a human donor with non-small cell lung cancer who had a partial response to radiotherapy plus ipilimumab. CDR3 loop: CARSFRIGVEAFF. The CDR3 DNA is TGTGCCAGAAGCTTCCGGATAGGAGTTGAAGCTTTCTTT.